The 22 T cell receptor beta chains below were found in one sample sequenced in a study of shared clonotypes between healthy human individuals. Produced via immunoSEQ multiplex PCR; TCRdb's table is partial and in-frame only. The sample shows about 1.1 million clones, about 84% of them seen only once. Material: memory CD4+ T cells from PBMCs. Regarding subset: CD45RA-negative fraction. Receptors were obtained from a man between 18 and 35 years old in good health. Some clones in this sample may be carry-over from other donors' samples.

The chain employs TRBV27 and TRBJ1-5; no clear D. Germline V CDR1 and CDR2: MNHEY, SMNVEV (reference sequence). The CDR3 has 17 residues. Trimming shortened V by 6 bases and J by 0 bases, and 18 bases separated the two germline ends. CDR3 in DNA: TGTGCCAGCAGACGATCTTTAGACCGATCTAGCAATCAGCCCCAGCATTTT. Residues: CASRRSLDRSSNQPQHF.

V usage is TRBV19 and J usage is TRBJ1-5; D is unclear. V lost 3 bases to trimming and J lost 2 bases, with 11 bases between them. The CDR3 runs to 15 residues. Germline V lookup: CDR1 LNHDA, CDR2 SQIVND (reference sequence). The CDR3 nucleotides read TGTGCCAGTAGTATGGGTAGCGTGGGCAATCAGCCCCAGCATTTT. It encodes CASSMGSVGNQPQHF.

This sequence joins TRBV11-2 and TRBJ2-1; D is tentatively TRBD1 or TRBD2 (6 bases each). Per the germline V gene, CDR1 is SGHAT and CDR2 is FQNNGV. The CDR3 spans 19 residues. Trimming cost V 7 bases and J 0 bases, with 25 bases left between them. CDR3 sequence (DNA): TGTGCCAGCACCAAAAGGGGGGTCGGCTCAGGGAGCTCCTACAATGAGCAGTTCTTC. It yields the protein CASTKRGVGSGSSYNEQFF.

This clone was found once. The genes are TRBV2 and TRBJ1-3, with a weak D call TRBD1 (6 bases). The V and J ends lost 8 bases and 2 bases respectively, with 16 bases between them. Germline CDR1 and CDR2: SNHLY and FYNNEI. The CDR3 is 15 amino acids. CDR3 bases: TGTGCCAGCTCGACCACAGGGAATGCTGGAAACACCATATATTTT. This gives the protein CASSTTGNAGNTIYF.

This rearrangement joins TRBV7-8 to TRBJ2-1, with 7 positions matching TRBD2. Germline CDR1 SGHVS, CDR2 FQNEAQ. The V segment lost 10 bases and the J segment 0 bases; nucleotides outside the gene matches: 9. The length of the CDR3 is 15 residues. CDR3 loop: CATQVGGSSYNEQFF. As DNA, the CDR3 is TGTGCCACCCAGGTCGGCGGGAGCTCCTACAATGAGCAGTTCTTC.

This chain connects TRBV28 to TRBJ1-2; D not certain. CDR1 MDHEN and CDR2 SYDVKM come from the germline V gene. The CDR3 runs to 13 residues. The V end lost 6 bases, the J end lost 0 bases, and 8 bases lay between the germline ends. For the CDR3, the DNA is TGTGCCAGCAGCGTACAGACTAACTATGGCTACACCTTC. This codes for CASSVQTNYGYTF.

CDR3 loop: CASSVASGRTEAFF. The DNA of the CDR3 is TGTGCCAGCAGCGTAGCAAGTGGCAGAACCGAAGCTTTCTTT. This chain uses TRBV9 with TRBJ1-1, with unresolved D. Between the trimmed V and J ends, which lost 0 bases and 8 bases, there was a span of 14 bases. The CDR3 consists of 14 residues. Germline CDR1 and CDR2: SGDLS and YYNGEE.

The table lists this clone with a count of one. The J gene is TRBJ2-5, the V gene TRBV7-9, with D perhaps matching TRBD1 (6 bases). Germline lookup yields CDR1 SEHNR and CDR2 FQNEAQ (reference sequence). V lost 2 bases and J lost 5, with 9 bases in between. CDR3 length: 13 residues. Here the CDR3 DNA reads TGTGCCAGCAGCTTAAGGCAGGGGGAGACCCAGTACTTC. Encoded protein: CASSLRQGETQYF.

The CDR3 nucleotides are TGTGCCAGCAAGAGACAGGGTCGCGACACCGGGGAGCTGTTTTTT. Encoded protein: CASKRQGRDTGELFF. The chain combines TRBV7-2 with TRBJ2-2; TRBD1 agrees at 7 bases. The CDR3 loop spans 15 amino acids. The germline V gene encodes CDR1 SGHTA and CDR2 FQGNSA. V shed 7 bases and J 3 bases; nucleotides not matched to a gene: 8.

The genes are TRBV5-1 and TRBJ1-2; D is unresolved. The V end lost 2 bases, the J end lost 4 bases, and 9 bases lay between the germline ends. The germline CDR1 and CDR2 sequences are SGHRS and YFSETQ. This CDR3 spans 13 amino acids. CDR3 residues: CASSLQEIYGYTF. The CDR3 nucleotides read TGCGCCAGCAGCTTACAAGAAATCTATGGCTACACCTTC.

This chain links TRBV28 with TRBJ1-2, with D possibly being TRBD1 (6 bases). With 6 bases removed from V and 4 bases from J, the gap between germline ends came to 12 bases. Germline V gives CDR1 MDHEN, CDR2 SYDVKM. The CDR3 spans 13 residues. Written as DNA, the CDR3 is TGTGCCAGCAGGGTCGGGGGGGCCTATGGCTACACCTTC. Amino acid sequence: CASRVGGAYGYTF.

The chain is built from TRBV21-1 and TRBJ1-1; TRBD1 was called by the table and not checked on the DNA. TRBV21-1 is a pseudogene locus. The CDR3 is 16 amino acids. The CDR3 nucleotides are TGTGCCAGCAGCAAAGCTGCGCAGGGTCGGTATACTGAAGCTTTCTTT. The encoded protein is CASSKAAQGRYTEAFF.

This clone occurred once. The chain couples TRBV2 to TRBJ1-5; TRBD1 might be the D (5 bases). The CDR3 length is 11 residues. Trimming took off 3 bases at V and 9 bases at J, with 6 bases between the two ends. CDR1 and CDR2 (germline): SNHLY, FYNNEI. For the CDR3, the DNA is TGTGCCAGCAGTGAGGGGGGGCCCCAGCATTTT. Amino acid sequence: CASSEGGPQHF.

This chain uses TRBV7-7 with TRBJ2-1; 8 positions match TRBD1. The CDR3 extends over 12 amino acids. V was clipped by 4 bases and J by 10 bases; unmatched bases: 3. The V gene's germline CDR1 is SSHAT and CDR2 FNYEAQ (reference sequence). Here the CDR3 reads CASSYDRGEQFF. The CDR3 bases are TGTGCCAGCAGCTATGACAGGGGCGAGCAGTTCTTC.

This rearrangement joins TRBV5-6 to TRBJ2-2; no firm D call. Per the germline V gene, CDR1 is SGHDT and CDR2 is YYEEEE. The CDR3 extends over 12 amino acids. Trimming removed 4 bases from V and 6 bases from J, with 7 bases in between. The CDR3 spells CASSRTPGELFF. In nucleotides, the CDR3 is TGTGCCAGCAGCAGGACCCCCGGGGAGCTGTTTTTT.

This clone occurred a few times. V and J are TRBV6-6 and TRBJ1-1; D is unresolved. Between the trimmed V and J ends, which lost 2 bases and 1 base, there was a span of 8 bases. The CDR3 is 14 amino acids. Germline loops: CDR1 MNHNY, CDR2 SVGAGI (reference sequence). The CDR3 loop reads CASSYRVGNTEAFF. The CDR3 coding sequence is TGTGCCAGCAGTTACAGGGTCGGGAACACTGAAGCTTTCTTT.

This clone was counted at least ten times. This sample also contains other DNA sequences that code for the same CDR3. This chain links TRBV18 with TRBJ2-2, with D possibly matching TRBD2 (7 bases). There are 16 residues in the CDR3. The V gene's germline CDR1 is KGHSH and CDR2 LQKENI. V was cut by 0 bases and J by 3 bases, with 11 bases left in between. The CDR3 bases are TGTGCCAGCTCACCACCCGGGGGGCGCGACACCGGGGAGCTGTTTTTT. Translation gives CASSPPGGRDTGELFF.

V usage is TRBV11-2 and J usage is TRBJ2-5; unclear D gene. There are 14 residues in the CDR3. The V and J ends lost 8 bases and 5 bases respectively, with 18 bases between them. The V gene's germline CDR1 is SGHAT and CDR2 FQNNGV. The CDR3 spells CASEKTHLRETQYF. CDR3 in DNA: TGTGCCAGCGAAAAGACACACCTTCGGGAGACCCAGTACTTC.

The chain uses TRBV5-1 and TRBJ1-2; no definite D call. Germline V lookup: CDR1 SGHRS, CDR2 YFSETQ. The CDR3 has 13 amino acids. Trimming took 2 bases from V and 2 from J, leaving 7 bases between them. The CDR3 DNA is TGCGCCAGCAGCTTTACACGGAACTATGGCTACACCTTC. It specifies CASSFTRNYGYTF.

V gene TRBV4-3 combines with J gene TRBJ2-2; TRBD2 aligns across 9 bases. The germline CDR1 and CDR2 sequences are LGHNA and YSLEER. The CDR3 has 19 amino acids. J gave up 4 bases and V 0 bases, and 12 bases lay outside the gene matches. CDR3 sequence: CASSQDSVGSGRFTGELFF. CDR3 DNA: TGCGCCAGCAGCCAAGATAGTGTGGGTAGCGGGAGATTCACCGGGGAGCTGTTTTTT.

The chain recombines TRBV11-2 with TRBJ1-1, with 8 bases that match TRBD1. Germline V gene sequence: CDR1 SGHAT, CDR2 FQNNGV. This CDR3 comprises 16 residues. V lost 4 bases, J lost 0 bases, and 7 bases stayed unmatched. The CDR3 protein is CASSSLRQGMNTEAFF. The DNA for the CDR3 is TGTGCCAGCAGCTCCTTAAGACAGGGGATGAACACTGAAGCTTTCTTT. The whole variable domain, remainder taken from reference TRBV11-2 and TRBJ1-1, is EAGVAQSPRYKIIEKRQSVAFWCNPISGHATLYWYQQILGQGPKLLIQFQNNGVVDDSQLPKDRFSAERLKGVDSTLKIQPAKLEDSAVYLCASSSLRQGMNTEAFFGQGTRLTVV.

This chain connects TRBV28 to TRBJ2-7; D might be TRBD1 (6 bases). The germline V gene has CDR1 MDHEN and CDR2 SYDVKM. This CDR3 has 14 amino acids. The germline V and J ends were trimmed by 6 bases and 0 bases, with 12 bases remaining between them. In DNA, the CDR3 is TGTGCCAGCAGGTTCCGGGACAACTCCTACGAGCAGTACTTC. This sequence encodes CASRFRDNSYEQYF.